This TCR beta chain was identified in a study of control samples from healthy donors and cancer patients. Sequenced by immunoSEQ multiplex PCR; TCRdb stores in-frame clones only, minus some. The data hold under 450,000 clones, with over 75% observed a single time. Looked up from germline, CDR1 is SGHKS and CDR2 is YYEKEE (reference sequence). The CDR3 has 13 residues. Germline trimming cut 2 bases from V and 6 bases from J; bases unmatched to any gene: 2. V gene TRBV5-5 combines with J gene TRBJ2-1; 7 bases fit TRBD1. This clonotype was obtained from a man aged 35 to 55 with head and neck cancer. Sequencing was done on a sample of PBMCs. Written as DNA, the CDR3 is TGTGCCAGCAGCTTTGGGACAGTCAATGAGCAGTTCTTC. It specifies CASSFGTVNEQFF. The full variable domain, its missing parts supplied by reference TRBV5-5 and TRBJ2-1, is DAGVTQSPTHLIKTRGQQVTLRCSPISGHKSVSWYQQVLGQGPQFIFQYYEKEERGRGNFPDRFSARQFPNYSSELNVNALLLGDSALYLCASSFGTVNEQFFGPGTRLTVL.